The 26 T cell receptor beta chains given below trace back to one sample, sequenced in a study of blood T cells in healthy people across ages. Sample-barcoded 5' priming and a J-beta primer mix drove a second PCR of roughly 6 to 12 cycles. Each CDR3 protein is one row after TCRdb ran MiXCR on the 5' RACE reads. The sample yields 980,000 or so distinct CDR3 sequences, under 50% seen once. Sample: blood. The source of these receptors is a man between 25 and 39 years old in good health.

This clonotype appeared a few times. The CDR3 protein is CSVPRGGRRETQYF. In DNA, the CDR3 is TGCAGCGTTCCCCGCGGGGGCAGACGGGAGACCCAGTACTTC. The chain combines TRBV29-1 with TRBJ2-5; D may be TRBD2 (7 bases). Trimming shortened V by 5 bases and J by 5 bases, and 18 bases separated the two germline ends. Per the germline V gene, CDR1 is SQVTM and CDR2 is ANQGSEA. The length of the CDR3 is 14 residues.

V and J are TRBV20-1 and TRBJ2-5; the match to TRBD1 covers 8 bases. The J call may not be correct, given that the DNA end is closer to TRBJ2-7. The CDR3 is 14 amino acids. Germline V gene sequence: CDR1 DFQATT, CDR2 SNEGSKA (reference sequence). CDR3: CSASPGGAGYEQYF. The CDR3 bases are TGCAGTGCTAGTCCAGGGGGCGCGGGCTACGAGCAGTACTTC.

CDR3: CASSAAGYSVGYTF. The CDR3 DNA sequence: TGTGCCAGCAGCGCCGCGGGTTATTCGGTAGGCTACACCTTC. J is TRBJ1-2 and V is TRBV7-9, with D unclear. CDR3 size: 14 residues. With 5 bases removed from V and 8 bases from J, the gap between germline ends came to 18 bases. Germline V gives CDR1 SEHNR, CDR2 FQNEAQ (reference sequence).

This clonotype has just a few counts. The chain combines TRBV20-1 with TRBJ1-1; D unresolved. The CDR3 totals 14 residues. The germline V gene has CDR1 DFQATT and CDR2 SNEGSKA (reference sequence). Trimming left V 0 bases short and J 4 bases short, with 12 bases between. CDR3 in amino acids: CSARDPEGITEAFF. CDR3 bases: TGCAGTGCTAGAGATCCGGAAGGGATCACTGAAGCTTTCTTT.

CDR3: CASSKDGQAEYF. DNA for the CDR3: TGTGCCAGCAGCAAAGACGGTCAAGCGGAGTATTTT. This rearrangement joins TRBV21-1 to TRBJ2-3. TRBV21-1 is annotated as a pseudogene. The CDR3 contains 12 residues.

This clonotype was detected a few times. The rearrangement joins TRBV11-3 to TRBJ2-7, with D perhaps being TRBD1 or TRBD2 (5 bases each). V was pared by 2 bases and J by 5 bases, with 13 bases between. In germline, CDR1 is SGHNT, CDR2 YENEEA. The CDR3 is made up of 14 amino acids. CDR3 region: CASSLNPGQDEQYF. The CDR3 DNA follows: TGTGCCAGCAGCTTAAATCCGGGGCAGGACGAGCAGTACTTC.

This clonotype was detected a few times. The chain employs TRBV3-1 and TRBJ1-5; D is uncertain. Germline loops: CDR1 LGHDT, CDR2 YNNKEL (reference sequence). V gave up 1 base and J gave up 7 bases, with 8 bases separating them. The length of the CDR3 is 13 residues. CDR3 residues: CASSQGLGQPQHF. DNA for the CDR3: TGTGCCAGCAGCCAAGGTCTGGGGCAGCCCCAGCATTTT.

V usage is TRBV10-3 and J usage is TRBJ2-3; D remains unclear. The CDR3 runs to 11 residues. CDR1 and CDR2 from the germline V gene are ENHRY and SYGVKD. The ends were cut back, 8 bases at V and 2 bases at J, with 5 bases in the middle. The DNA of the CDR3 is TGTGCCATCGGGGTCACAGATACGCAGTATTTT. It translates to CAIGVTDTQYF.

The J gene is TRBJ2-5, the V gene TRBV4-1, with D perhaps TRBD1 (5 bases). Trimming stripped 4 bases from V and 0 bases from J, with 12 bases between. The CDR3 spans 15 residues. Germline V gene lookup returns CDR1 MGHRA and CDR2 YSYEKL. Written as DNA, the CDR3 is TGCGCCAGCAGCCGAGTGAAGGGGTACCAAGAGACCCAGTACTTC. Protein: CASSRVKGYQETQYF.

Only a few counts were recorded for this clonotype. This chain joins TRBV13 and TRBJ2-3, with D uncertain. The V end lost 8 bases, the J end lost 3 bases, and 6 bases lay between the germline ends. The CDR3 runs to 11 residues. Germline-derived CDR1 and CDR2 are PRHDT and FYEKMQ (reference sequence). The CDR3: CASEITDTQYF. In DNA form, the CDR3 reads TGTGCCAGCGAGATAACAGATACGCAGTATTTT.

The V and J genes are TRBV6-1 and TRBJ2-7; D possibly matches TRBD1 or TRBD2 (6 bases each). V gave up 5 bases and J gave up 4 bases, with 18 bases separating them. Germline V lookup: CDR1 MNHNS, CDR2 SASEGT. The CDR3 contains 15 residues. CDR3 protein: CASSSQPGGWYEQYF. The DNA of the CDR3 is TGTGCCAGCAGTTCGCAGCCCGGGGGCTGGTACGAGCAGTACTTC.

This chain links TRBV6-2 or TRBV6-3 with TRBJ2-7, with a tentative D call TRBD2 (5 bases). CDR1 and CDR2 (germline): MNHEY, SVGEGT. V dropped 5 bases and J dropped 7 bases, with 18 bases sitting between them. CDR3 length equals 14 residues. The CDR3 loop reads CASSGDYTPGEQYF. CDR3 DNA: TGTGCCAGCAGTGGCGACTATACTCCGGGGGAGCAGTACTTC.

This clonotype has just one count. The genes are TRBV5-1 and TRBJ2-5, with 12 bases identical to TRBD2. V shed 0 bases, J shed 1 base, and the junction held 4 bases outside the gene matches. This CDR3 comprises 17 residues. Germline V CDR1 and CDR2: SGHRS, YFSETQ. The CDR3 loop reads CASSLGLAGGTQETQYF. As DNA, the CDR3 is TGCGCCAGCAGCTTGGGTCTAGCGGGGGGGACCCAAGAGACCCAGTACTTC.

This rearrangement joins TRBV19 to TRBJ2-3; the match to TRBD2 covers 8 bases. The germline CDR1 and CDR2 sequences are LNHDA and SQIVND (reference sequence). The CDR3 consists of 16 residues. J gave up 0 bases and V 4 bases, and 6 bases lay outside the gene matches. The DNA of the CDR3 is TGTGCCAGTAGTACGGCGGGGGGTACTAGCACAGATACGCAGTATTTT. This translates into CASSTAGGTSTDTQYF.

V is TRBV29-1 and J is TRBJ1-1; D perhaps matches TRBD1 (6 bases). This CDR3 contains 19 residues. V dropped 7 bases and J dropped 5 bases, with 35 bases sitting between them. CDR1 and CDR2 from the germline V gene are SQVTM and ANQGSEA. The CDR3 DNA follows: TGCAGCGCGCAACAGGGAGTGTCGGGTGGCACTCCGAGGGGGACTGAAGCTTTCTTT. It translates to CSAQQGVSGGTPRGTEAFF.

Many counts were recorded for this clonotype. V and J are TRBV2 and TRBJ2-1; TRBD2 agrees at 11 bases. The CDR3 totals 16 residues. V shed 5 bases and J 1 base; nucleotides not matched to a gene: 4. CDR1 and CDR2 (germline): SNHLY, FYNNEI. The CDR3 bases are TGTGCCAGCAGTCGTCGGACTAGCGGGTCCTACAATGAGCAGTTCTTC. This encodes CASSRRTSGSYNEQFF.

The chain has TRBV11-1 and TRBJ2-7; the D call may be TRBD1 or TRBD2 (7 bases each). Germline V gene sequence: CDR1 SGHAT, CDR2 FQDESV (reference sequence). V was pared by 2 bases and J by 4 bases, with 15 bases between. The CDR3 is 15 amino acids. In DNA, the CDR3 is TGTGCCAGCAGCTTACAGGGAGGGACAGTTTACGAGCAGTACTTC. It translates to CASSLQGGTVYEQYF.

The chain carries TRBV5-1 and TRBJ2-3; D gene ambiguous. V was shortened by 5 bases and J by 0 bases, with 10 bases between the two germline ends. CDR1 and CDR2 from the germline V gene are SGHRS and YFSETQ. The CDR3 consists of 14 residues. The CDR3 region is CASSPDTSTDTQYF. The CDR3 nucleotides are TGCGCCAGCAGTCCAGACACAAGCACAGATACGCAGTATTTT.

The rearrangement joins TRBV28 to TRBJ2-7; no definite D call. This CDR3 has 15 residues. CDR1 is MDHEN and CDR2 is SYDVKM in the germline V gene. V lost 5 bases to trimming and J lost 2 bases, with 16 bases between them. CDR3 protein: CASSMDRASTYEQYF. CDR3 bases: TGTGCCAGCAGTATGGACCGGGCCTCAACCTACGAGCAGTACTTC. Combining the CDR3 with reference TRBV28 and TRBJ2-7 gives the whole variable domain DVKVTQSSRYLVKRTGEKVFLECVQDMDHENMFWYRQDPGLGLRLIYFSYDVKMKEKGDIPEGYSVSREKKERFSLILESASTNQTSMYLCASSMDRASTYEQYFGPGTRLTVT.

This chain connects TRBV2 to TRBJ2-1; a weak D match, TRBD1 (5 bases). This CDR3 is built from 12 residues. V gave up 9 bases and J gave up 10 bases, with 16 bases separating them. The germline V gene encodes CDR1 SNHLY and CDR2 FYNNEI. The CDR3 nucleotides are TGTGCCAGTACCCGCGACAGCTACGAGCAGTTCTTC. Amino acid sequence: CASTRDSYEQFF.

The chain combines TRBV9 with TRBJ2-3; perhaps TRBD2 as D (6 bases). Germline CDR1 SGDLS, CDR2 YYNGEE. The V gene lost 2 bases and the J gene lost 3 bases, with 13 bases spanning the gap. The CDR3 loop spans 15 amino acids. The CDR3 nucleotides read TGTGCCAGCAGCGTCCGTAGCGGAGCGACAGATACGCAGTATTTT. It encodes CASSVRSGATDTQYF.

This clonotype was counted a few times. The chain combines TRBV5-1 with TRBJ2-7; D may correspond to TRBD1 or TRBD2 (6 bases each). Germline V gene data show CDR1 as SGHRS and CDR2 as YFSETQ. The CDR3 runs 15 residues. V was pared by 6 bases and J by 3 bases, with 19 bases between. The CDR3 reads CASKRRLEGDYEQYF. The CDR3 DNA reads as TGCGCCAGCAAAAGACGGCTGGAGGGGGACTACGAGCAGTACTTC.

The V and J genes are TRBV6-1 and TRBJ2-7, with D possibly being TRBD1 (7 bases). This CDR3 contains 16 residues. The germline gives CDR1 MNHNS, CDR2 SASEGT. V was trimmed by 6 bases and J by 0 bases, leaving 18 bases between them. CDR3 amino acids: CASRRGWGQSSYEQYF. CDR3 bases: TGTGCCAGCAGGCGGGGATGGGGACAGAGCTCCTACGAGCAGTACTTC.

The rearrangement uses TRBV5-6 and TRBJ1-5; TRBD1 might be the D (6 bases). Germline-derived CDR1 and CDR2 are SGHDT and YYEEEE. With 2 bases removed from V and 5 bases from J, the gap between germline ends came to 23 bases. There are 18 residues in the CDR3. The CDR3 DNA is TGTGCCAGCAGCTTTGGTGCTTCCGGGATCCGGGGGCATCAGCCCCAGCATTTT. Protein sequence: CASSFGASGIRGHQPQHF.

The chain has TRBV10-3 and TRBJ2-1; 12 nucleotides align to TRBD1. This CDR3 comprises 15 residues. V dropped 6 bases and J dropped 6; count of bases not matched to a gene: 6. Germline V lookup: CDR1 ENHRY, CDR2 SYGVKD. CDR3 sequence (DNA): TGTGCCATCAGCGTCGGGGGACAGGGGGCCAATGAGCAGTTCTTC. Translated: CAISVGGQGANEQFF.

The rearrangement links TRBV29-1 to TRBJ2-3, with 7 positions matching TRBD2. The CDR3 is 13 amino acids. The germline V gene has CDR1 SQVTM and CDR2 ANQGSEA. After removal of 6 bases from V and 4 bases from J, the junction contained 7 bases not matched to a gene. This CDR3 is CSVTATSPDTQYF. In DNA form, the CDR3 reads TGCAGCGTCACCGCGACTAGCCCAGATACGCAGTATTTT.